The following is a T cell receptor (beta chain) sequence with its context. Its cognate antigen is unknown. Using immunoSEQ multiplex PCR, the repertoire was profiled, and TCRdb retains in-frame clones only, with some absent. The data show under 400,000 clones, roughly 93% seen once. The entry originates in a study of brain T cells in children with intractable seizures. Findings of the study overall: HCMV serostatus was not known, and viral specificity came from CDR3 similarity only. Pre- and post-surgery blood differed in depth, so pre-surgery absences may be undersampling.

This CDR3 has 13 residues. The germline V and J ends were trimmed by 7 bases and 0 bases, with 7 bases remaining between them. Per germline, CDR1 SGHTA and CDR2 FQGNSA. The time point is: blood from clinic visit 5 months post-surgery; TSC patient then seizure free. This specimen was peripheral blood, taken less than 6 months after surgery. The clonotype originates from a boy less than two years old with tuberous sclerosis and intractable seizures. The chain couples TRBV7-2 to TRBJ1-3; D is unresolved. The CDR3 reads CASTTSSGNTIYF. CDR3 in DNA: TGTGCCAGCACCACTAGCTCTGGAAACACCATATATTTT.